The present entry profiles one T cell receptor beta chain with its context. Profiled with immunoSEQ multiplex PCR; TCRdb holds only in-frame clones, not every one. The sample holds about 100,000 clones, approximately 86% seen once. CDR1 and CDR2 (germline): SNHLY, FYNNEI. CDR3 length: 18 residues. V shed 8 bases, J shed 0 bases, and the junction held 15 bases outside the gene matches. This specimen belongs to a study of blood T cell repertoires in COVID-19. Sequenced sample: peripheral blood. The chain is built from TRBV2 and TRBJ2-2; 7 nucleotides agree with TRBD2. The receptor was isolated from a human donor in a cohort sampled during active COVID-19. The chain's CDR3 is CASQGPGLSFANTGELFF. The CDR3 nucleotides read TGTGCCAGCCAGGGTCCGGGACTATCCTTTGCGAACACCGGGGAGCTGTTTTTT.